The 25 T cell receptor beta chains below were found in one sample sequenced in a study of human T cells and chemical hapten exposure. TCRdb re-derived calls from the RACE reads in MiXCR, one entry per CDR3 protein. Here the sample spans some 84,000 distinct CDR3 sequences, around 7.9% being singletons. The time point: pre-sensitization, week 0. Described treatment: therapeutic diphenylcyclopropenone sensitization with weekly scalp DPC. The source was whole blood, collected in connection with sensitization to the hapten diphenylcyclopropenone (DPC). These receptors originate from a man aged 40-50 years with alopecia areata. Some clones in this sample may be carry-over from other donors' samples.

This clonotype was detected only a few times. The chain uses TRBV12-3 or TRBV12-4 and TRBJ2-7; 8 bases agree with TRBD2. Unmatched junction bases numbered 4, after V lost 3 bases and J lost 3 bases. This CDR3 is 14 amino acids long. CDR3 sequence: CASSFRGGIYEQYF. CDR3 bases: TGTGCCAGCAGTTTTCGCGGGGGGATCTACGAGCAGTACTTC.

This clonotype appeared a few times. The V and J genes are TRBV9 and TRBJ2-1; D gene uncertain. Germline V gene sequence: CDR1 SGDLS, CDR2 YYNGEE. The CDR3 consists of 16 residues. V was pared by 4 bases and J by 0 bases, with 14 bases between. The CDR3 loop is CASSPGGGSSYNEQFF. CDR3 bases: TGTGCCAGCAGCCCCGGTGGCGGTAGCTCCTACAATGAGCAGTTCTTC.

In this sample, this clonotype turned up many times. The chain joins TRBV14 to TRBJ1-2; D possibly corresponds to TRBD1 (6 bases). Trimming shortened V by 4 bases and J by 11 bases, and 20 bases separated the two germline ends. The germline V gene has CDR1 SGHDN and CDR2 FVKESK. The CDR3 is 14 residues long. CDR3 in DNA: TGTGCCAGCAGCCCTACGACAGGCAGCTGGGGATACACCTTC. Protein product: CASSPTTGSWGYTF.

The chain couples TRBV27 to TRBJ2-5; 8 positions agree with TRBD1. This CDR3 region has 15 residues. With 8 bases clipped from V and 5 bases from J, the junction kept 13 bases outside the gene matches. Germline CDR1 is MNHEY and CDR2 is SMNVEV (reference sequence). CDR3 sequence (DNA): TGTGCCAGCGGTTACAGGGGGTTACCAGGGGAGACCCAGTACTTC. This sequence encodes CASGYRGLPGETQYF.

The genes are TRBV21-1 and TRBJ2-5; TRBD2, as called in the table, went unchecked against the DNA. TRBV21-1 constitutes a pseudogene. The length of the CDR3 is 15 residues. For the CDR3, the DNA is TGTGCCAGCAGCAAGAACAGGGCCCCGCAAGAGACCCAGTACTTC. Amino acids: CASSKNRAPQETQYF.

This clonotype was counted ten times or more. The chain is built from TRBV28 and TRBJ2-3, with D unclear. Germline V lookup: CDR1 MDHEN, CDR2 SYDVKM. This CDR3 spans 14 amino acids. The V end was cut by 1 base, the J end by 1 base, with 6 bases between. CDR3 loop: CASSLSVGTDTQYF. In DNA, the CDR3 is TGTGCCAGCAGTTTATCGGTAGGCACAGATACGCAGTATTTT.

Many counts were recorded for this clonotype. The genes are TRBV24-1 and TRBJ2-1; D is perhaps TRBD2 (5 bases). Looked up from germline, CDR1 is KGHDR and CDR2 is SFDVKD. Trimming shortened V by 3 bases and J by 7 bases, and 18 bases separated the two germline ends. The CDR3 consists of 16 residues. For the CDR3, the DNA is TGTGCCACCAGTGATCCACTCAGACTCGGAGGAAATGAGCAGTTCTTC. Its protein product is CATSDPLRLGGNEQFF.

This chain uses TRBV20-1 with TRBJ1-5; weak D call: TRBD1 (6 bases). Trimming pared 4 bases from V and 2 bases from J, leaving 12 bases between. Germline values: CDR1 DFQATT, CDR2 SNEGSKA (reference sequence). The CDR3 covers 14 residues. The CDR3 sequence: CSATQGTGNQPQHF. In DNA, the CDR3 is TGCAGTGCTACGCAGGGGACTGGCAATCAGCCCCAGCATTTT.

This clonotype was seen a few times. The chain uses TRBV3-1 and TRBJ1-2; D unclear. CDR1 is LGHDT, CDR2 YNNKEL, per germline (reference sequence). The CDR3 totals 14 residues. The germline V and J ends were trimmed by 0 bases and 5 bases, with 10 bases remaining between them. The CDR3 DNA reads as TGTGCCAGCAGCCAAGATATATCCACGTATGGCTACACCTTC. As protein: CASSQDISTYGYTF. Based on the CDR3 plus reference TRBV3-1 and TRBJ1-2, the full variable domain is DTAVSQTPKYLVTQMGNDKSIKCEQNLGHDTMYWYKQDSKKFLKIMFSYNNKELIINETVPNRFSPKSPDKAHLNLHINSLELGDSAVYFCASSQDISTYGYTFGSGTRLTVV.

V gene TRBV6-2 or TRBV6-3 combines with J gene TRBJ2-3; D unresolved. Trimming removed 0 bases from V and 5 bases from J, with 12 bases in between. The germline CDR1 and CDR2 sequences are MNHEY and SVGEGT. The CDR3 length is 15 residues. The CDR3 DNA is TGTGCCAGCAGTTACTCGAGAGCAAAACAAGATACGCAGTATTTT. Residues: CASSYSRAKQDTQYF.

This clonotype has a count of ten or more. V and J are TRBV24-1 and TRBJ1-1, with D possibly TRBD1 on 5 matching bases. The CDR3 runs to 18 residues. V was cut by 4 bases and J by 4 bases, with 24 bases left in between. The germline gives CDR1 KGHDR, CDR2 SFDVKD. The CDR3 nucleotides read TGTGCCACCAGTGACCAACCTGGGGATATTTTGGGACGCACTGAAGCTTTCTTT. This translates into CATSDQPGDILGRTEAFF.

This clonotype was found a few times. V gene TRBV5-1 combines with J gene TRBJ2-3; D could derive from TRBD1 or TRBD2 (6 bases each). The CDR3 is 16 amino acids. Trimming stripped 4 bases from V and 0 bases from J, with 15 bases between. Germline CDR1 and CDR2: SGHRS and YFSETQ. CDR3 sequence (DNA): TGCGCCAGCAGCCCCCTCCAGGGGACTAGCACAGATACGCAGTATTTT. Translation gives CASSPLQGTSTDTQYF.

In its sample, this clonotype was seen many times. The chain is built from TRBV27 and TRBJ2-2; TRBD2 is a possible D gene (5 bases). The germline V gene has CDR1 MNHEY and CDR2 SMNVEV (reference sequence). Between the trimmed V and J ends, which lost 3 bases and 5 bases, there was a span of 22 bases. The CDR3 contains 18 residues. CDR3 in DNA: TGTGCCAGCAGTTTTGAGGGTGGCCCGAGATTGCTTACCGGGGAGCTGTTTTTT. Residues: CASSFEGGPRLLTGELFF.

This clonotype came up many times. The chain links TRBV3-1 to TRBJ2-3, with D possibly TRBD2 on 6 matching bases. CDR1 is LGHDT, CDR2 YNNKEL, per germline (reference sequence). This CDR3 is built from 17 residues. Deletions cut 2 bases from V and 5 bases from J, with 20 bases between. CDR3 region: CASSQSGPRNGRDTQYF. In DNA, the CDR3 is TGTGCCAGCAGCCAAAGTGGGCCGCGGAACGGGAGAGATACGCAGTATTTT.

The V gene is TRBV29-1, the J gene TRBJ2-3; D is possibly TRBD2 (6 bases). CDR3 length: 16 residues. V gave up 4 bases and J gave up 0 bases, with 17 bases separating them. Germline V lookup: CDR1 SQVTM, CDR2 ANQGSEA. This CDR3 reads CSVVSFRGRSTDTQYF. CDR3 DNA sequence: TGCAGCGTTGTATCTTTCCGGGGGAGAAGCACAGATACGCAGTATTTT.

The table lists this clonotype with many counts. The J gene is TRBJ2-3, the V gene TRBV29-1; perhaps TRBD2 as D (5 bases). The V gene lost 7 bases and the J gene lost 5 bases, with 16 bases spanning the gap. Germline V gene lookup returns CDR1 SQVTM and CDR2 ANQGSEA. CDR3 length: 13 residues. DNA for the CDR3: TGCAGCGGGGGTCGGGATGGCGGAGATACGCAGTATTTT. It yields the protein CSGGRDGGDTQYF.

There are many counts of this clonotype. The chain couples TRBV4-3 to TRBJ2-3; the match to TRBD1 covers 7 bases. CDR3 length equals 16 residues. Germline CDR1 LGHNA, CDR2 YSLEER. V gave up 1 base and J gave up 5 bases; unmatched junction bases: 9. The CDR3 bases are TGCGCCAGCAGCCAAGGAGGGGGCTCGCGGGTAGATACGCAGTATTTT. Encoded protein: CASSQGGGSRVDTQYF.

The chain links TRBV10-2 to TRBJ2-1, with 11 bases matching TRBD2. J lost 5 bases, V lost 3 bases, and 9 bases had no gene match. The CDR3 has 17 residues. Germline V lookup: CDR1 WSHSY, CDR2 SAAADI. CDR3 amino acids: CASSDSGRATLNNEQFF. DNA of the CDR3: TGCGCCAGCAGTGATAGCGGGAGGGCCACACTGAACAATGAGCAGTTCTTC.

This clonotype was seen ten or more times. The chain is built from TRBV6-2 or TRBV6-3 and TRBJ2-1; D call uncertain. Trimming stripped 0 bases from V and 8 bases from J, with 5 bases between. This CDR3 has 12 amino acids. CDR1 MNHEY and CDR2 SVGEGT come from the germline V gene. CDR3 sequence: CASSYSWYEQFF. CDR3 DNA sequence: TGTGCCAGCAGTTACTCTTGGTATGAGCAGTTCTTC.

The CDR3 is CASSLPPYEQYF. In nucleotides, the CDR3 is TGTGCCAGCAGCTTACCGCCGTACGAGCAGTACTTC. The chain combines TRBV7-9 with TRBJ2-7; D not certain. The V end lost 2 bases, the J end lost 4 bases, and 6 bases lay between the germline ends. Per the germline V gene, CDR1 is SEHNR and CDR2 is FQNEAQ (reference sequence). CDR3 length: 12 residues.

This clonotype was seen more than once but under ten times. Written as DNA, the CDR3 is TGTGCCAGCAGCCCCCGAGGCTATGGCTACACCTTC. This encodes CASSPRGYGYTF. V usage is TRBV7-9 and J usage is TRBJ1-2; D call uncertain. V was clipped by 5 bases and J by 4 bases, with 8 bases between them. Germline CDR1 reads SEHNR; CDR2 reads FQNEAQ (reference sequence). The length of the CDR3 is 12 residues.

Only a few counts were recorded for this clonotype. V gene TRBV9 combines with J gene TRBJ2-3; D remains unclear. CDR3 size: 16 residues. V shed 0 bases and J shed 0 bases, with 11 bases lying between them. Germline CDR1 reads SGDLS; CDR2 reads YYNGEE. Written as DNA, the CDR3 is TGTGCCAGCAGCGTAGATCGGCTACCTAGCACAGATACGCAGTATTTT. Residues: CASSVDRLPSTDTQYF.

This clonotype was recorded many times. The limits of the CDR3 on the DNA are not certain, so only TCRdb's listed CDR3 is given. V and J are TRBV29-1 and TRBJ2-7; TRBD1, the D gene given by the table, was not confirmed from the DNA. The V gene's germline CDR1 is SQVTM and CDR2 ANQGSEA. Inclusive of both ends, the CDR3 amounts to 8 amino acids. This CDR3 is CSVGQGAF.

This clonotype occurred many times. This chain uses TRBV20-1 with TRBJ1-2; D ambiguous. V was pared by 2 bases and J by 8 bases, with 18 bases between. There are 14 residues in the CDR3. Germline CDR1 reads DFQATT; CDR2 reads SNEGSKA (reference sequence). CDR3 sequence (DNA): TGCAGTGCTAGATCCGGACCGGTCTCCTGGGGCTACACCTTC. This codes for CSARSGPVSWGYTF.

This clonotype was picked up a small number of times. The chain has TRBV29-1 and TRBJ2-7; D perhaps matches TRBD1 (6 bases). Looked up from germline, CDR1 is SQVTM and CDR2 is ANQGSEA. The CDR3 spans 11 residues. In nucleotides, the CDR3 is TGCGCAGGGACACAGTCCCACGAGCAGTACTTC. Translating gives CAGTQSHEQYF.